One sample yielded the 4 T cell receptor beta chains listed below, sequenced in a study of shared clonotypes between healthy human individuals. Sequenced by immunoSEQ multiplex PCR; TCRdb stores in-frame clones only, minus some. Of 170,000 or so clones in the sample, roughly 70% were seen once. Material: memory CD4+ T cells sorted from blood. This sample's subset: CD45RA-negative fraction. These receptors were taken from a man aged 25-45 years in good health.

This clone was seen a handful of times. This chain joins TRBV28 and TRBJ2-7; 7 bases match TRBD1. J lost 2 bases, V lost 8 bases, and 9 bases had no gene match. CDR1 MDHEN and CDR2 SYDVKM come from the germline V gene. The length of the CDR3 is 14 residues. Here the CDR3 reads CASSTGTVPYEQYF. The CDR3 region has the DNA TGTGCCAGCTCCACCGGGACAGTGCCCTACGAGCAGTACTTC.

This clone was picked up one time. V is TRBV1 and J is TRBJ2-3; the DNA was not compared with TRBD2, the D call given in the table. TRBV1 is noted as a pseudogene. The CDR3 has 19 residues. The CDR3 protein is CTSSQDRLAGRPLTDTQYF. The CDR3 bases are TGCACCAGCAGCCAAGATCGCCTAGCGGGCCGACCCCTCACAGATACGCAGTATTTT.

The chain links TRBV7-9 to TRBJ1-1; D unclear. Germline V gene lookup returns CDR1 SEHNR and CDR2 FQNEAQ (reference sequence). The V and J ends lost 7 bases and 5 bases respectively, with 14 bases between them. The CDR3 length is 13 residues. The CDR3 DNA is TGTGCCAGCACCATGGGCGTAGGGACTGAAGCTTTCTTT. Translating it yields CASTMGVGTEAFF.

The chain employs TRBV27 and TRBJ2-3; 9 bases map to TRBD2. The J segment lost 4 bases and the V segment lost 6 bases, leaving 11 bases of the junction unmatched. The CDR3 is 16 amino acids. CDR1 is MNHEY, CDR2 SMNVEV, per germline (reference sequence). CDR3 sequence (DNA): TGTGCCAGCAGAGGCGGGAGGGCGGGTATCGCAGATACGCAGTATTTT. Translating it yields CASRGGRAGIADTQYF.